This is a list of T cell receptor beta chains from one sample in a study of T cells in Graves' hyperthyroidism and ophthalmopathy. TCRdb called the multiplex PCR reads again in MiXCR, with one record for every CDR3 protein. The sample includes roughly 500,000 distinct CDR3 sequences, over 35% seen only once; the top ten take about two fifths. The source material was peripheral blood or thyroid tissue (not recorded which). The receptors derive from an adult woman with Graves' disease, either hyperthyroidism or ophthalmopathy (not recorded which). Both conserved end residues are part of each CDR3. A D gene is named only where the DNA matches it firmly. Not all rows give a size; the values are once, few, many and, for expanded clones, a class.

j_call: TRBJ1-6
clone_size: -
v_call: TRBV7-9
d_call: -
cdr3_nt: TGTGCCAGCACCCCCCCCAGTGGGAGGGCCGCCGGGGAGATTTCACCCCTCCACTTT
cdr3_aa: CASTPPSGRAAGEISPLHF

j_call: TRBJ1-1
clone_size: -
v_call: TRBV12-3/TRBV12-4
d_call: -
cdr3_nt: TGTGCCAGCAACCGAGGAGGGGGATACACTGAAGCTTTCTTT
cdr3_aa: CASNRGGGYTEAFF

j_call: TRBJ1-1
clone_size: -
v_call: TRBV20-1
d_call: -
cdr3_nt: TGCAGTGCTAGGAGGGGTCAGAACACTGAAGCTTTCTTT
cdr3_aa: CSARRGQNTEAFF

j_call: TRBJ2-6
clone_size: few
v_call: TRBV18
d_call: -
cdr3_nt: TGTGCCAGCTCACCATCAGGGCGCGGGGCCAACGTCCTGACTTTC
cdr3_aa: CASSPSGRGANVLTF

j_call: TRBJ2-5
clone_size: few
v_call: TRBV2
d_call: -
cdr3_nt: TGTGCTAGACTCGGGGCTGCGGGGGAGACCCAGTACTTC
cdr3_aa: CARLGAAGETQYF

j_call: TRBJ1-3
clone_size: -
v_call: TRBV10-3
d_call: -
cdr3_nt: TGTGCCATCAGTGAGTCGAAAGGGGCGTCTGGAAACACCATATATTTT
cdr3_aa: CAISESKGASGNTIYF

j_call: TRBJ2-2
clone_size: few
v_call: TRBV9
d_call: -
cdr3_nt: TGTGCCAGCAGCGTATTGGAAACCGGGGAGCTGTTTTTT
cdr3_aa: CASSVLETGELFF

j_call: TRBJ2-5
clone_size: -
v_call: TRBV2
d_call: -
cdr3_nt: TGTGCCAGCAGTGATGACCATGGGTTCGAAGAGACCCAGTACTTC
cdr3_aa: CASSDDHGFEETQYF

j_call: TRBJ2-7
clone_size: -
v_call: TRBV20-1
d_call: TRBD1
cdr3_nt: TGCAGTGCCGGACCAGGGGGCGAGCAGTACTTC
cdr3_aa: CSAGPGGEQYF

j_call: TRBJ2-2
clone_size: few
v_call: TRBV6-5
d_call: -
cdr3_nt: TGTGCCAGCAGTTACAGGGGGTTAGCCGGGGAGCTGTTTTTT
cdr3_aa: CASSYRGLAGELFF

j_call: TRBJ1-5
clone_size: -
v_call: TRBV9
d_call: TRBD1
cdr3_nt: TGTGCTAGCGACAGGGGAGGCCAGCCCCAGCATTTT
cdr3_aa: CASDRGGQPQHF

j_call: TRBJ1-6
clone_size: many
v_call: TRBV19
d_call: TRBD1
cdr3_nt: TGTGCCAGTAGTCCGGGACAGGGAAATTCACCCCTCCACTTT
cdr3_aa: CASSPGQGNSPLHF